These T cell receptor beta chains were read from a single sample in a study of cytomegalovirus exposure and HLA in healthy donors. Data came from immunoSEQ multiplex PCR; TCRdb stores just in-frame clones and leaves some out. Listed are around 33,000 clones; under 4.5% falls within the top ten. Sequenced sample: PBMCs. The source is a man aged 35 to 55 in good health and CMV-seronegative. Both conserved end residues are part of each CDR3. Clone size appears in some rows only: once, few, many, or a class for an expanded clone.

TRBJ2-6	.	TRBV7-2	CASTLRDAGPPGANVLTF
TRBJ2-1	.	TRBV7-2	CASSFLGLAGGGREQFF
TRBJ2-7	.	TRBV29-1	CSVGQPRSGEQYF
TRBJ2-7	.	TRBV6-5	CASSYRDSHYEQYF
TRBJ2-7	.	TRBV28	CASTGGGGASSYEQYF
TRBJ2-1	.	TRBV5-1	CASSFGTGLPNEQFF
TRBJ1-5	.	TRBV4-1	CASSQGGTGGFNQPQHF
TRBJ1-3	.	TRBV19	CASSLPGQGSGNTIYF
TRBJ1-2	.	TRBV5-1	CASSLGTGGAGVGYTF
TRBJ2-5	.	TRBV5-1	CASSLRSGPQETQYF
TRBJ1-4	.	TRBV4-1	CASSQRLGQGATNEKLFF
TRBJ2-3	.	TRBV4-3	CASSQDPDRSTDKQYF
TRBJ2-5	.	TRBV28	CASSRDRAQETQYF
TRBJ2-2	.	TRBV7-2	CASSPQGGTGELFF
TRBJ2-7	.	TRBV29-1	CSVRKSGTGGSYEQYF
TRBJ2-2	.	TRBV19	CASSIPLTGYRGTGELFF
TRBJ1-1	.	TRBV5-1	CASSWAAGANTEAFF
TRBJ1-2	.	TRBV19	CASMAIAGGYTF
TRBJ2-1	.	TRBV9	CASSARLAGVEQFF
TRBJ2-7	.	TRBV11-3	CASSSVTSGGSSYEQYF
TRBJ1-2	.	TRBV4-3	CASSQGGGSNYGYTF
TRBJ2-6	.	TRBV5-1	CASSPGWAGGYSGANVLTF
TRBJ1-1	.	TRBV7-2	CASSSYRGNTEAFF
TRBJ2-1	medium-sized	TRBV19	CASRKTSGSDNEQFF
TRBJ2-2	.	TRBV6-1	CASTSGAGNTGELFF
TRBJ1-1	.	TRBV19	CASSMRPGTGGSTEAFF
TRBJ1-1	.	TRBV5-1	CASSPGLGMNTEAFF
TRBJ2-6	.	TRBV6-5	CASSYYQGSGANVLTF
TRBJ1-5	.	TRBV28	CATQVSSQPQHF
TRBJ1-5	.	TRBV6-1	CASTRDSRGNQPQHF
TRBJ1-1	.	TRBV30	CAWSVNGGTEAFF
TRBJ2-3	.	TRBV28	CASSGITDKQYF
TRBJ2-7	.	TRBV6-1	CASTPTGGADEQCF
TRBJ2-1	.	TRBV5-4	CASSLLLGGTGIYNEQFF
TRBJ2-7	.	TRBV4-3	CASSQFTGQFYEQYF
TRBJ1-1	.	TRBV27	CASSLFGTGNTEAFF
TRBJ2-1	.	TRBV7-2	CASSLQGPNEQFF
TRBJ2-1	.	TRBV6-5	CASSYGQGAYNEQFF
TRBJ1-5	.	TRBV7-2	CASSSGTGWDQPQHF
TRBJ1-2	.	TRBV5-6	CASSRGTDYGYTF
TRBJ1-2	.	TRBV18	CASSPSHPTVGYTF
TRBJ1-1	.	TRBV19	CASSIGLTVNTEAFF
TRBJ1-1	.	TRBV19	CASTVPGQGLVAEAFF
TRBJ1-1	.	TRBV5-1	CASSLEQGGNTEAFF
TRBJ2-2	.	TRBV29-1	CSVVGLAGFTGELFF